This T cell receptor (beta chain) appears in the sequencing data of a study of shared clonotypes between healthy human individuals. Study-wide results and limits: Some naive CD4 clonotypes, roughly 4.5%, turned up in common across several donors. As a rule, naive subsets had a larger estimated richness than memory subsets.

As for this clone: Its matching antigen is unknown.

The assay was immunoSEQ multiplex PCR, and TCRdb's table has in-frame clones only and misses some. The sample lists around 1.4 million clones, approximately 98.5% occurring once. Germline lookup yields CDR1 MNHEY and CDR2 SVGAGI. The CDR3 consists of 16 residues. V gave up 4 bases and J gave up 2 bases, with 18 bases separating them. The chain is built from TRBV6-5 and TRBJ2-7; D unresolved. Sequenced material: naive CD4+ T cells sorted from blood. Subset in this sample: CD45RA+ positively selected. The receptor's source is a man in his thirties or forties in good health. This CDR3 is CASSSPRRDPTYEQYF. CDR3 in DNA: TGTGCCAGCAGTTCCCCCCGGCGAGACCCTACCTACGAGCAGTACTTC.